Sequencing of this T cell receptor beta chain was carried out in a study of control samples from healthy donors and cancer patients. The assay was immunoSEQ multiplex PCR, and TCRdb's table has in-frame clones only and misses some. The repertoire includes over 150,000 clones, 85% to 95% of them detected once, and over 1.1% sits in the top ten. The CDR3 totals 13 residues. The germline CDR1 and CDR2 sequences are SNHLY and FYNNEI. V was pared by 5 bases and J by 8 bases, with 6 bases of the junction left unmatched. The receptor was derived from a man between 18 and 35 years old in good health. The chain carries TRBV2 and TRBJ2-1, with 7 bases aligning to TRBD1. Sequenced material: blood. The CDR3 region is CASSRTGFHEQFF. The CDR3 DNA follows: TGTGCCAGCAGTAGGACAGGTTTCCATGAGCAGTTCTTC.